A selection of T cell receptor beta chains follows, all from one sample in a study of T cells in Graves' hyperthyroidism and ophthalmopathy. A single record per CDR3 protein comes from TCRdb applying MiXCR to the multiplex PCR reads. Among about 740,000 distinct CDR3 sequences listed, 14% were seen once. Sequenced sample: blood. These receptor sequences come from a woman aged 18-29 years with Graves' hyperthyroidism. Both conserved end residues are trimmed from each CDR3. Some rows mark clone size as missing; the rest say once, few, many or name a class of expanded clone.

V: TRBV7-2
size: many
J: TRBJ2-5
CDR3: ASSPQTGPSETQY

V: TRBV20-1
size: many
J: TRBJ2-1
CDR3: SARGQGVGSSYNEQF

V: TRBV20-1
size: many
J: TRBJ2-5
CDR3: SAYSYGTQY

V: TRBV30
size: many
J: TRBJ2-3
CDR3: AWSRAQSTDTQY

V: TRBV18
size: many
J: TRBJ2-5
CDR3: ASSPSDWKETQY

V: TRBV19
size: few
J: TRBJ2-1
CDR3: ASSVPSGGSYNEQF

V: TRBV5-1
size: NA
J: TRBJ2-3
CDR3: ASSLRTGHTDTQY

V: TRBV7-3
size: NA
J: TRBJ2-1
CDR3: ASSLSPGLEQF

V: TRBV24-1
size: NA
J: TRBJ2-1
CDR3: ATSDLWIGRNEQF

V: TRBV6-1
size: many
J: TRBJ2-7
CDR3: ASCEQY

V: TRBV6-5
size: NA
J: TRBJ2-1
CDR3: ASSYSNRVSYNEQF

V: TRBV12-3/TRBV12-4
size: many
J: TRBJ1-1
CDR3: ASSLGGTGREAF

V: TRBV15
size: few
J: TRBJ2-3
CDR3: ATSRGGLAGVSGATQY

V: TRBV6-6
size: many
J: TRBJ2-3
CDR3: ASSYRAGASTDTQY

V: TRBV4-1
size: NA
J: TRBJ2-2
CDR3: ASSQGHYTGELF

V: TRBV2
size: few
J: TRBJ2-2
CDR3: ASKGLAGGELF

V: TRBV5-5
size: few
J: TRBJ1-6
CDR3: ASSDRVNRGNSPLH

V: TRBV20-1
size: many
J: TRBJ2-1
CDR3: SPAGGTGVNEQF

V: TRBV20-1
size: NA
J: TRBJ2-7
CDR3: SARANLAGEAYEQY

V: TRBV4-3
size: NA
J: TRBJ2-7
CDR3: ASSQDNRGKEQY

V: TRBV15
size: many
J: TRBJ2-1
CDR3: ATSSRLENGNEQF

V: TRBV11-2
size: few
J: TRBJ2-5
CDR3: ASSSIRGQQETQY

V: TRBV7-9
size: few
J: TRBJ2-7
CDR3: ASSLGDHTYKQY

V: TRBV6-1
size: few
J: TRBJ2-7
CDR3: ASSSTLGDYEQY

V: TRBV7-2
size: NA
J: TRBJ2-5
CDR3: ASSSGVAGAVGTQY

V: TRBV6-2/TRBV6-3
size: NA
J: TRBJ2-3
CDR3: ASSPGTTNTDTQY

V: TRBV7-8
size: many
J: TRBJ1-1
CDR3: ASSAGTAMNTEAF

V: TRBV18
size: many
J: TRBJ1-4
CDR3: ASSPLPKGEKLF

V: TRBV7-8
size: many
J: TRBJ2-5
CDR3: ASSLGWAGRARETQY

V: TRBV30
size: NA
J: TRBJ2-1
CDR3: AWSAGVLGGNEQF

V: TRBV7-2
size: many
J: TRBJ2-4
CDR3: ASSLRLELAKNIQY

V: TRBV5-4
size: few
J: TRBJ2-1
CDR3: ASSGTSGPSYNEQF

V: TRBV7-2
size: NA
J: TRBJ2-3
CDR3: ASSPNAGFQY

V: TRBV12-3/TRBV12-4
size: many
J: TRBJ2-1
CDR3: ASTPAVVHEQF

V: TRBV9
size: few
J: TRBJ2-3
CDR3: ASSRGQPDTQY

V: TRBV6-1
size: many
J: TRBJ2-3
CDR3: ASSYGLESTDTQY

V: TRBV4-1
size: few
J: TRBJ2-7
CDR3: ASSQDPGTGAYEQY

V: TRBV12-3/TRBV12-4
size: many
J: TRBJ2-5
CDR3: ASSADRGWGETQY

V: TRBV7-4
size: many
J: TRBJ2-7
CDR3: ASSWDRSESYEQY

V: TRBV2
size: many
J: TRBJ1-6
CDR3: ASNLGTGRNSPLH

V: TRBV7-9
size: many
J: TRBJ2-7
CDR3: ASSLARSYEQY

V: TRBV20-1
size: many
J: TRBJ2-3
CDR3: SASPRGGTDTQY

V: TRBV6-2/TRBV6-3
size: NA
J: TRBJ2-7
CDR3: ASSRGGPPLDEQY

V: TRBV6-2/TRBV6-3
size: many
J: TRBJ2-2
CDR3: ASSPMRQGNTGELF

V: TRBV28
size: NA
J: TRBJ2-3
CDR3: ASISQTDTQY

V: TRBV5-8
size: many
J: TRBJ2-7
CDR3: ATPSRESSYEQY

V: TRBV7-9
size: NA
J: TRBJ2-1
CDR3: ASGPASDYNEQF

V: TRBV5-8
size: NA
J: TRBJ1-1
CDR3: ASSLGQWINTEAF

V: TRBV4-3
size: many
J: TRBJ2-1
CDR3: ASSLTGTGGYNEQF

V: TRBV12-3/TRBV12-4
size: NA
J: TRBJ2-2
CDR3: ASTGWGKAGELF

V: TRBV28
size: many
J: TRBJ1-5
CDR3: ASSSRGLGYQPQH

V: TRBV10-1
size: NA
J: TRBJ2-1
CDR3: ASSESGRTYNEQF

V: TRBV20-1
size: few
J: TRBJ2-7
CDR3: SARDLAGSSYEQY

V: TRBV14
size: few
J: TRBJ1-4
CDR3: ASSQGALQGPNEKLF

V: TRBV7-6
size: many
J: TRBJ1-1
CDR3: ASSPLTGRGEAF

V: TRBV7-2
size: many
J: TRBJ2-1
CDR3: ASSLLAALNNEQF

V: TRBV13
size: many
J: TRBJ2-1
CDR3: ASQGEQRYNEQF